This TCR beta chain emerged from a study of T cells in Graves' hyperthyroidism and ophthalmopathy. This clonotype was found many times. TCR beta CDR3 regions were amplified from RNA. Researchers ran a first-round RT-PCR on the TCR CDR3 using the HTBI primer set. One entry per CDR3 protein results from TCRdb running MiXCR on the multiplex PCR reads. The table has more than 500,000 distinct CDR3 sequences, around 16% seen once. The CDR3 spans 15 residues. J gave up 0 bases and V 7 bases, and 5 bases lay outside the gene matches. In germline, CDR1 is SGHTA, CDR2 FQGNSA. Specimen: blood. This TCR was recovered from a woman aged 30 to 39 with Graves' ophthalmopathy. The chain uses TRBV7-2 and TRBJ2-1; 8 bases fit TRBD1. The CDR3 region has the DNA TGTGCCAGCACCGACAGGGGTAGCTCCTACAATGAGCAGTTCTTC. Its protein is CASTDRGSSYNEQFF.